The clone carrying this T cell receptor (beta chain) appeared many times. Antigen specificity is unknown. Germline-derived CDR1 and CDR2 are SGHTA and FQGNSA. V was pared by 0 bases and J by 4 bases, with 8 bases between. There are 14 residues in the CDR3. This specimen belongs to a study of T cells in Graves' hyperthyroidism and ophthalmopathy. At the level of the study: Peripheral blood sampling occurred at initial diagnosis, before any treatment.

Overall study results and limits: Most expanded thyroid clonotypes above 0.001 also appeared in blood. Ophthalmopathy could be told apart from stable hyperthyroidism with a 13 V-J model.

RNA transcripts gave rise to amplified TCR beta CDR3 regions. Using the HTBI primer set, a first-round RT-PCR was run on the TCR CDR3. TCRdb re-called the multiplex PCR reads with MiXCR, one entry per CDR3 protein. This table holds 250,000 or so distinct CDR3 sequences, about 15% found once. Material for sequencing was blood. The chain combines TRBV7-2 with TRBJ2-3; D possibly corresponds to TRBD1 (6 bases). This clonotype originated in a woman between 18 and 29 years old with Graves' ophthalmopathy. The DNA for the CDR3 is TGTGCCAGCAGCTTAGCGACAGGCTCAGATACGCAGTATTTT. This translates into CASSLATGSDTQYF.